Included here is one TCR beta chain sequence, with context. This sample stems from a study of cytomegalovirus exposure and HLA in healthy donors. A multiplex PCR was run with 60 Vbeta primers and 13 Jbeta primers. Measured with immunoSEQ multiplex PCR; TCRdb has only the in-frame clones, and not every one. The sample table includes about 43,000 clones. V shed 4 bases, J shed 2 bases, and the junction held 6 bases outside the gene matches. The length of the CDR3 is 15 residues. The V gene's germline CDR1 is SGHTA and CDR2 FQGNSA. The specimen sequenced was PBMCs. This TCR was recovered from a woman between 25 and 40 years old in good health and CMV-seronegative. The chain combines TRBV7-2 with TRBJ2-5; 8 positions match TRBD1. This chain's CDR3 is CASSSDRGIQETQYF. CDR3 DNA sequence: TGTGCCAGCAGCTCTGACAGGGGTATACAAGAGACCCAGTACTTC.